One sample yielded the 10 T cell receptor beta chains listed below, sequenced in a study of blood T cell repertoires in COVID-19. Sequencing was performed with immunoSEQ multiplex PCR; in TCRdb, only in-frame clones are kept and a portion is missing. The table has 75,000 to 95,000 clones, 85% seen once; the top ten hold around 3.7%. Input material: peripheral blood. These receptors all come from a man aged 50 or older with acute or convalescent COVID-19.

This clone was detected only once. At the DNA level, this CDR3 is encoded by other sequences in the same sample as well. The V and J genes are TRBV6-5 and TRBJ1-6, with D maybe TRBD1 (5 bases). This CDR3 is built from 15 residues. V lost 2 bases, J lost 1 base, and 6 bases lay in between. Germline CDR1 MNHEY, CDR2 SVGAGI. Written as DNA, the CDR3 is TGTGCCAGCAGTTACGGGGCTTCCTATAATTCACCCCTCCACTTT. Its translation is CASSYGASYNSPLHF.

The rearrangement links TRBV7-3 to TRBJ2-1, with TRBD2 matching over 7 bases. The CDR3 is 18 residues long. With 5 bases clipped from V and 6 bases from J, the junction kept 19 bases outside the gene matches. The germline CDR1 and CDR2 sequences are SGHTA and FQGTGA. The CDR3, as DNA: TGTGCCAGCAGCCTTACCATGTCTAGCGGAGAACCGGGCAATGAGCAGTTCTTC. This translates into CASSLTMSSGEPGNEQFF.

The CDR3 region has the DNA TGTGCCAGCAGTGAGTCTCTAGCGGGGTCTCAAGAGACCCAGTACTTC. The encoded protein is CASSESLAGSQETQYF. The V call is TRBV6-1, the J call TRBJ2-5; 9 bases map to TRBD2. J was trimmed by 2 bases and V by 3 bases; bases with no gene match: 7. Germline V CDR1 and CDR2: MNHNS, SASEGT. CDR3 size: 16 residues.

The gene calls are TRBV18 and TRBJ2-1; TRBD2 agrees at 13 bases. Unmatched junction bases numbered 7, after V lost 5 bases and J lost 9 bases. CDR1 is KGHSH, CDR2 LQKENI, per germline. The CDR3 is made up of 15 amino acids. The CDR3 here is CASSGGLAGIIEQFF. The CDR3 DNA is TGTGCCAGCTCAGGGGGACTAGCGGGAATTATTGAGCAGTTCTTC.

The rearrangement joins TRBV2 to TRBJ2-5, with 9 bases that match TRBD1. J was trimmed by 3 bases and V by 9 bases; bases with no gene match: 8. The germline V gene has CDR1 SNHLY and CDR2 FYNNEI. The CDR3 is 14 amino acids. The DNA of the CDR3 is TGTGCCAGTTTTCCGGGACAGGGTAAAGAGACCCAGTACTTC. Its translation is CASFPGQGKETQYF.

The table lists this clone with a count of one. The chain has TRBV7-2 and TRBJ2-1, with TRBD1 identical over 9 bases. Per the germline V gene, CDR1 is SGHTA and CDR2 is FQGNSA. Trimming removed 4 bases from V and 0 bases from J; junction bases left unmatched: 4. CDR3 size: 16 residues. CDR3 DNA: TGTGCCAGCAGCTCTGGGACAGGGAGCTCCTACAATGAGCAGTTCTTC. Residues: CASSSGTGSSYNEQFF.

This sequence joins TRBV24-1 and TRBJ2-2; 8 nucleotides line up with TRBD1. Germline CDR1 and CDR2: KGHDR and SFDVKD. Unmatched junction bases numbered 4, after V lost 7 bases and J lost 4 bases. There are 14 residues in the CDR3. CDR3 region: CATSGTGGTGELFF. The CDR3 region has the DNA TGTGCCACCAGCGGCACAGGGGGCACCGGGGAGCTGTTTTTT.

The chain employs TRBV9 and TRBJ1-2; 11 bases are shared with TRBD1. The germline CDR1 and CDR2 sequences are SGDLS and YYNGEE. This CDR3 spans 15 amino acids. With 0 bases clipped from V and 8 bases from J, the junction kept 6 bases outside the gene matches. The CDR3 loop is CASSVGRTGGLGYTF. The CDR3 nucleotides read TGTGCCAGCAGCGTAGGCAGGACAGGGGGCTTGGGCTACACCTTC. The full variable domain, with the rest looked up from reference TRBV9 and TRBJ1-2, is DSGVTQTPKHLITATGQRVTLRCSPRSGDLSVYWYQQSLDQGLQFLIQYYNGEERAKGNILERFSAQQFPDLHSELNLSSLELGDSALYFCASSVGRTGGLGYTFGSGTRLTVV.

A remark on this clone: This specimen includes other DNA sequences encoding the same CDR3. The chain recombines TRBV29-1 with TRBJ2-1; the D gene is possibly TRBD2 (7 bases). V was shortened by 6 bases and J by 8 bases, with 11 bases between the two germline ends. Germline loops: CDR1 SQVTM, CDR2 ANQGSEA. This CDR3 contains 11 residues. For the CDR3, the DNA is TGCAGCGTGGGAGGGGGTGATGAGCAGTTCTTC. It yields the protein CSVGGGDEQFF.

V is TRBV30 and J is TRBJ1-2; D remains unclear. V was trimmed by 2 bases and J by 0 bases, leaving 7 bases between them. This CDR3 has 13 residues. The V gene's germline CDR1 is GTSNPN and CDR2 SVGIG (reference sequence). The DNA for the CDR3 is TGTGCCTGGAGTCAACAGTCTAACTATGGCTACACCTTC. This sequence encodes CAWSQQSNYGYTF.